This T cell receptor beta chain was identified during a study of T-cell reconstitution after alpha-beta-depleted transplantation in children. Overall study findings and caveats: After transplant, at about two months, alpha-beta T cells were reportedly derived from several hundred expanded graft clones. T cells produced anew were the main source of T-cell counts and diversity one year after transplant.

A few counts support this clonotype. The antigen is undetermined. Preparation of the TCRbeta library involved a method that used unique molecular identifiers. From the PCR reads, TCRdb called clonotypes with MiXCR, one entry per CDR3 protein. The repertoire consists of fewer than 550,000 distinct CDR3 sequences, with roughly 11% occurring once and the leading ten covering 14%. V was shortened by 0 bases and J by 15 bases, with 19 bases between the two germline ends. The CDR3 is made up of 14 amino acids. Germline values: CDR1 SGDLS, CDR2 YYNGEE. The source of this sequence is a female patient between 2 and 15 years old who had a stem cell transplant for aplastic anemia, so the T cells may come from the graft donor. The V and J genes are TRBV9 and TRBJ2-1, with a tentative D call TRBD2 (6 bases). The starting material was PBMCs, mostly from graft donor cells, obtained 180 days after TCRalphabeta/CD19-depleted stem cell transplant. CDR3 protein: CASSVATGLPTLFF. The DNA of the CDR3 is TGTGCCAGCAGCGTAGCTACCGGACTACCAACTCTGTTCTTC.